The subject of this entry is one TCR beta chain. The repertoire was sequenced with immunoSEQ multiplex PCR; TCRdb's copy has only in-frame clones and lacks some. The data hold 210,000 or so clones, with about 90% observed a single time. Germline V gives CDR1 SGHVS, CDR2 FQNEAQ. Trimming cost V 5 bases and J 5 bases; bases outside gene matches: 3. The length of the CDR3 is 13 residues. The sample belongs to a study of blood T cell repertoires in COVID-19. The source is a woman aged 60-75 years with acute or convalescent COVID-19. The chain is built from TRBV7-8 and TRBJ1-1, with TRBD1 identical over 9 bases. Sequencing was performed on peripheral blood. CDR3 protein: CASSTDRGTEAFF. The CDR3 region has the DNA TGTGCCAGCAGCACGGACAGGGGTACTGAAGCTTTCTTT.